This T cell receptor (beta chain) was obtained from a study of T cell changes during pregnancy in multiple sclerosis. Sequenced by immunoSEQ multiplex PCR; TCRdb stores in-frame clones only, minus some. The profile covers 85,000 to 130,000 clones, with 91% appearing a single time and about 1.5% taken by the ten largest. The receptor was isolated from a female donor with multiple sclerosis, enrolled in a pregnancy study. Specimen: peripheral blood, collected before pregnancy.

This CDR3 reads CASSLGQGIPYGYTF. The CDR3 DNA follows: TGTGCCAGCAGCTTGGGACAGGGGATCCCCTATGGCTACACCTTC. The chain links TRBV7-2 to TRBJ1-2; TRBD1 matches 10 bases. CDR3 length equals 15 residues. With 3 bases clipped from V and 4 bases from J, the junction kept 5 bases outside the gene matches. The germline V gene encodes CDR1 SGHTA and CDR2 FQGNSA.